The next 10 T cell receptor beta chains were all read from a single sample in a study of blood T cell repertoires in COVID-19. TCRdb's copy holds only in-frame clones and misses some; the assay was immunoSEQ multiplex PCR. The sample carries 200,000 to 250,000 clones, more than 80% recorded once. The source material was peripheral blood. All receptors come from a man under 40 with COVID-19, enrolled during active disease.

CDR3 in DNA: TGTGCCAGCAGCCCTCTGGGGGGACAGCCCCAGCATTTT. It codes for CASSPLGGQPQHF. The chain employs TRBV7-6 and TRBJ1-5, with a tentative D call TRBD1 (5 bases). The CDR3 sequence is 13 residues long. Per the germline V gene, CDR1 is SGHVS and CDR2 is FNYEAQ. With 5 bases removed from V and 7 bases from J, the gap between germline ends came to 12 bases.

V is TRBV7-2 and J is TRBJ2-7; D is undetermined. Trimming took off 4 bases at V and 3 bases at J, with 13 bases between the two ends. Germline V lookup: CDR1 SGHTA, CDR2 FQGNSA. This CDR3 comprises 14 residues. The CDR3, as DNA: TGTGCCAGCAGCTCACCGGGTATAGTCTACGAGCAGTACTTC. It specifies CASSSPGIVYEQYF.

This clone was found a few times. This chain connects TRBV30 to TRBJ2-7, with 9 bases matching TRBD2. With V trimmed by 5 bases and J by 6 bases, 8 bases remained unmatched. Germline V gives CDR1 GTSNPN, CDR2 SVGIG (reference sequence). The CDR3 runs 13 residues. Here the CDR3 reads CAWGSGTSFEQYF. CDR3 bases: TGTGCCTGGGGAAGCGGGACTAGCTTCGAGCAGTACTTC.

The chain combines TRBV11-1 with TRBJ2-7; perhaps TRBD2 as D (5 bases). CDR3 length: 15 residues. V was shortened by 5 bases and J by 2 bases, with 16 bases between the two germline ends. Germline CDR1 and CDR2: SGHAT and FQDESV (reference sequence). The CDR3 reads CASSTWTSGTYEQYF. In DNA form, the CDR3 reads TGTGCCAGCAGCACCTGGACGTCGGGAACCTACGAGCAGTACTTC.

V gene TRBV2 combines with J gene TRBJ1-4; unclear D gene. Germline-derived CDR1 and CDR2 are SNHLY and FYNNEI. This CDR3 has 14 amino acids. V shed 3 bases and J shed 8 bases, with 13 bases lying between them. CDR3 coding DNA: TGTGCCAGCAGTGAGTGGCATAAGCGGGAAAAACTGTTTTTT. It is translated as CASSEWHKREKLFF.

The V call is TRBV7-2, the J call TRBJ1-5, with D unresolved. V dropped 3 bases and J dropped 1 base, with 7 bases sitting between them. This CDR3 has 14 amino acids. The V gene's germline CDR1 is SGHTA and CDR2 FQGNSA. CDR3 bases: TGTGCCAGCAGCTTTCAGAGGAGCAATCAGCCCCAGCATTTT. Its translation: CASSFQRSNQPQHF.

The CDR3 spells CATSRSPQGKVRRTFTGELFF. The DNA for the CDR3 is TGTGCCACCAGCAGATCCCCACAGGGGAAGGTCCGCCGGACCTTCACCGGGGAGCTGTTTTTT. The V call is TRBV15, the J call TRBJ2-2; TRBD1 matches 7 bases. V shed 2 bases and J 4 bases; nucleotides not matched to a gene: 22. Germline V CDR1 and CDR2: LNHNV, YYDKDF (reference sequence). CDR3 length: 21 residues.

The sample holds a few counts of this clone. V gene TRBV19 combines with J gene TRBJ1-1, with 10 positions matching TRBD1. CDR3 length: 14 residues. Germline V lookup: CDR1 LNHDA, CDR2 SQIVND (reference sequence). Trimming cost V 5 bases and J 5 bases; bases outside gene matches: 5. The CDR3 region is CASSARDRGTEAFF. The CDR3 coding sequence is TGTGCCAGTAGTGCGCGGGACAGGGGAACTGAAGCTTTCTTT.

The chain carries TRBV24-1 and TRBJ1-1; TRBD1 aligns across 7 bases. Germline CDR1 and CDR2: KGHDR and SFDVKD. The CDR3 has 15 residues. V shed 1 base, J shed 5 bases, and the junction held 6 bases outside the gene matches. CDR3 loop: CATSDLRGRRTEAFF. CDR3 DNA sequence: TGTGCCACCAGTGATTTAAGGGGGCGACGGACTGAAGCTTTCTTT.

This sequence joins TRBV7-8 and TRBJ1-3; TRBD1 matches at 8 bases. Germline-derived CDR1 and CDR2 are SGHVS and FQNEAQ. The CDR3 runs 17 residues. Unmatched junction bases numbered 8, after V lost 1 base and J lost 3 bases. CDR3: CASSLVSGTGFGNTIYF. The DNA of the CDR3 is TGTGCCAGCAGCTTAGTGTCCGGGACAGGATTTGGAAACACCATATATTTT.